This T cell receptor beta chain was found in a study of a mutant IDH1 vaccine in newly diagnosed glioma. Sequenced by immunoSEQ multiplex PCR; TCRdb stores in-frame clones only, minus some. The sample consists of about 98,000 clones, roughly 90% of them appearing once. Noted time point: baseline, week 1 (first vaccination visit). Treatment of the sample: pre-vaccination baseline after standard-of-care therapy. The germline V gene encodes CDR1 SGDLS and CDR2 YYNGEE. The CDR3 loop spans 16 amino acids. V shed 0 bases and J 0 bases; nucleotides not matched to a gene: 1. V and J are TRBV9 and TRBJ2-3; 10 bases are shared with TRBD2. The clonotype comes from a woman aged 45-59 years with glioma. Material: PBMCs, obtained from a glioma patient treated with radiotherapy, temozolomide or both. The DNA of the CDR3 is TGTGCCAGCAGCGTAGCGACTAGCGGGAGCACAGATACGCAGTATTTT. It translates to CASSVATSGSTDTQYF.